Listed below are T cell receptor beta chains from one sample, sequenced in a study of regulatory T cells in long-lasting Graves disease. TCRdb reprocessed the multiplex PCR reads with MiXCR, giving one entry per CDR3 protein. In the table there are 400,000 to 500,000 distinct CDR3 sequences, over 15% of which are singletons. The same specimen was also included in a second study, on T cells in Graves' hyperthyroidism and ophthalmopathy.

Material: peripheral blood mononuclear cells (PBMCs), obtained at new diagnosis, from a patient treated with antithyroid drugs. These receptor sequences come from a woman in her thirties with Graves disease. Both conserved end residues are part of each CDR3. The D gene is left open where the match is weak. Not every row has a clone size; where given, it reads once, few, many or a size class.

J gene: TRBJ1-4; D gene: TRBD1; clone size: many; V gene: TRBV12-3/TRBV12-4; CDR3 DNA: TGTGCCAGCAGTTTTAATATTGTTGTAGGGACAGGGCGAGAAAAACTGTTTTTT; CDR3 protein: CASSFNIVVGTGREKLFF
J gene: TRBJ1-2; D gene: TRBD1; clone size: many; V gene: TRBV2; CDR3 DNA: TGTGCCAGCATCGCGGACAGGTCGGTCGATGGCTACACCTTC; CDR3 protein: CASIADRSVDGYTF
J gene: TRBJ2-7; D gene: TRBD1; clone size: few; V gene: TRBV20-1; CDR3 DNA: TGCAGTGCTGTGACAGGGTTATTCGAGCAGTACTTC; CDR3 protein: CSAVTGLFEQYF
J gene: TRBJ2-4; D gene: TRBD2; clone size: NA; V gene: TRBV19; CDR3 DNA: TGTGCCAGTAGTACCTCGGGACTAGGGGTCATTCAGTACTTC; CDR3 protein: CASSTSGLGVIQYF
J gene: TRBJ2-5; D gene: NA; clone size: many; V gene: TRBV20-1; CDR3 DNA: TGCAGTGCTAATCCCCCAGCGGGTTTCCAAGAGACCCAGTACTTC; CDR3 protein: CSANPPAGFQETQYF
J gene: TRBJ1-3; D gene: NA; clone size: NA; V gene: TRBV19; CDR3 DNA: TGTGCCAGTAGTACATCAGGGCGAAACACCATATATTTT; CDR3 protein: CASSTSGRNTIYF
J gene: TRBJ2-7; D gene: TRBD1; clone size: few; V gene: TRBV9; CDR3 DNA: TGTGCCAGCAGCGTAGACAGGGGCCCCTCCTACGAGCAGTACTTC; CDR3 protein: CASSVDRGPSYEQYF
J gene: TRBJ2-1; D gene: TRBD1; clone size: many; V gene: TRBV18; CDR3 DNA: TGTGCCAGCTCACGCAATCCGGGACAGGGATCAGACAATGAGCAGTTCTTC; CDR3 protein: CASSRNPGQGSDNEQFF
J gene: TRBJ1-1; D gene: NA; clone size: NA; V gene: TRBV6-1; CDR3 DNA: TGTGTCAGCAGTGACAAGGTTGCCAGAGAAGCTTTCTTT; CDR3 protein: CVSSDKVAREAFF
J gene: TRBJ1-1; D gene: NA; clone size: many; V gene: TRBV18; CDR3 DNA: TGTGCCAGCTCACCTGGCCGCGAAATGAACACTGAAGCTTTCTTT; CDR3 protein: CASSPGREMNTEAFF
J gene: TRBJ2-1; D gene: TRBD2; clone size: many; V gene: TRBV6-1; CDR3 DNA: TGTGCCAGCAGGACCTTAGCGGGAGGCCAAGGCTACAATGAGCAGTTCTTC; CDR3 protein: CASRTLAGGQGYNEQFF
J gene: TRBJ1-1; D gene: NA; clone size: many; V gene: TRBV5-1; CDR3 DNA: TGCGCCAGCAGCTTCGATGGGACGGTCGAAGCTTTCTTT; CDR3 protein: CASSFDGTVEAFF
J gene: TRBJ2-2; D gene: TRBD2; clone size: NA; V gene: TRBV20-1; CDR3 DNA: TGCAGTGCTACCGGGACTAGCGGGACCCGGAACACCGGGGAGCTGTTTTTT; CDR3 protein: CSATGTSGTRNTGELFF
J gene: TRBJ2-1; D gene: NA; clone size: NA; V gene: TRBV20-1; CDR3 DNA: TGCAGTGCTAGAGACGGAGTAGACGGTGAGGGGTTCTTC; CDR3 protein: CSARDGVDGEGFF
J gene: TRBJ2-7; D gene: NA; clone size: NA; V gene: TRBV10-3; CDR3 DNA: TGTGCCATCAGTTGGGACGAAAACTACGAGCAGTACTTC; CDR3 protein: CAISWDENYEQYF
J gene: TRBJ2-1; D gene: NA; clone size: NA; V gene: TRBV6-1; CDR3 DNA: TGTGCCAGCAGCCTCACAGGATTACAGCAGTTCTTC; CDR3 protein: CASSLTGLQQFF
J gene: TRBJ2-7; D gene: NA; clone size: few; V gene: TRBV4-1; CDR3 DNA: TGCGCCAGCAGCCAAGATCTCAGCGAGCAGTACTTC; CDR3 protein: CASSQDLSEQYF
J gene: TRBJ2-5; D gene: TRBD2; clone size: NA; V gene: TRBV27; CDR3 DNA: TGTGCCAGCAGTTTCACAGCGGGAGGCCACCAAGAGACCCAGTACTTC; CDR3 protein: CASSFTAGGHQETQYF
J gene: TRBJ2-1; D gene: NA; clone size: few; V gene: TRBV6-1; CDR3 DNA: TGTGCCAGCACCTCGGGCTCCAATTGGTTCTTC; CDR3 protein: CASTSGSNWFF
J gene: TRBJ2-7; D gene: NA; clone size: many; V gene: TRBV6-2/TRBV6-3; CDR3 DNA: TGTGCCAGCAGTTACGCCCGGTATTCCTACGAGCAGTACTTC; CDR3 protein: CASSYARYSYEQYF
J gene: TRBJ1-5; D gene: TRBD1; clone size: many; V gene: TRBV4-1; CDR3 DNA: TGCGCCAGCAGCCAGACCGGGACAGGGGGCGGTCAGCCCCAGCATTTT; CDR3 protein: CASSQTGTGGGQPQHF
J gene: TRBJ1-6; D gene: NA; clone size: many; V gene: TRBV7-8; CDR3 DNA: TGTGCCAGCAGCCTTACGACAGGCCCGAGCCACTTT; CDR3 protein: CASSLTTGPSHF
J gene: TRBJ2-7; D gene: NA; clone size: many; V gene: TRBV7-3; CDR3 DNA: TGTGCCAGCAGCAAGTTTAGCGGAGTCTCCTACGAGCAGTACTTC; CDR3 protein: CASSKFSGVSYEQYF
J gene: TRBJ1-3; D gene: NA; clone size: many; V gene: TRBV2; CDR3 DNA: TGTGCCAGCAGCAACGAGGGAGGAGGGAACACCATATATTTT; CDR3 protein: CASSNEGGGNTIYF
J gene: TRBJ2-2; D gene: NA; clone size: NA; V gene: TRBV7-9; CDR3 DNA: TGTGCCAGCAGCCCTGGGGAAGGGATGAACACCGGGGAGCTGTTTTTT; CDR3 protein: CASSPGEGMNTGELFF
J gene: TRBJ2-7; D gene: NA; clone size: many; V gene: TRBV20-1; CDR3 DNA: TGCAGTGCTAGATCTACCGGGACCCTCAGCCACGAGCAGTACTTC; CDR3 protein: CSARSTGTLSHEQYF
J gene: TRBJ1-1; D gene: NA; clone size: many; V gene: TRBV20-1; CDR3 DNA: TGCAGTGCTAGGCTTGGTTTATACACTGAAGCTTTCTTT; CDR3 protein: CSARLGLYTEAFF
J gene: TRBJ2-7; D gene: TRBD1; clone size: NA; V gene: TRBV7-9; CDR3 DNA: TGTGCCAGCAGCCCAGGGGGCCGGACAGGGGCATTCTACGAGCAGTACTTC; CDR3 protein: CASSPGGRTGAFYEQYF
J gene: TRBJ2-3; D gene: TRBD1; clone size: many; V gene: TRBV14; CDR3 DNA: TGTGCCAGCAGCCAAGATTTGACAGGGGTTTACGCAGATACGCAGTATTTT; CDR3 protein: CASSQDLTGVYADTQYF
J gene: TRBJ2-2; D gene: NA; clone size: many; V gene: TRBV4-2; CDR3 DNA: TGTGCCAGCAGCCAAGCGGCCGGGGAGCTGTTTTTT; CDR3 protein: CASSQAAGELFF
J gene: TRBJ1-6; D gene: NA; clone size: many; V gene: TRBV18; CDR3 DNA: TGTGCCAGCTCACCACAGGGGCCAAGGTCACCCCTCCACTTT; CDR3 protein: CASSPQGPRSPLHF
J gene: TRBJ2-7; D gene: TRBD1; clone size: once; V gene: TRBV19; CDR3 DNA: TGTGCCAGTAGCCGGGACAGACTCTACGAGCAGTACTTC; CDR3 protein: CASSRDRLYEQYF
J gene: TRBJ2-7; D gene: TRBD1; clone size: few; V gene: TRBV19; CDR3 DNA: TGTGCCAGTAGTATAGTGGGACAGGAGACCTACGAGCAGTACTTC; CDR3 protein: CASSIVGQETYEQYF
J gene: TRBJ2-5; D gene: TRBD2; clone size: many; V gene: TRBV19; CDR3 DNA: TGTGCCAGTAGTATAATGGTAGCGGGAGGCCAAGAGACCCAGTACTTC; CDR3 protein: CASSIMVAGGQETQYF
J gene: TRBJ2-1; D gene: NA; clone size: many; V gene: TRBV20-1; CDR3 DNA: TGCAGTGCTACTGACGGACACAATGAGCAGTTCTTC; CDR3 protein: CSATDGHNEQFF
J gene: TRBJ2-2; D gene: NA; clone size: many; V gene: TRBV11-2; CDR3 DNA: TGTGCCAGCAGCTTAGATGAGTTCCTAGCCCTTATCGGGACCGGGGAGCTGTTTTTT; CDR3 protein: CASSLDEFLALIGTGELFF
J gene: TRBJ1-5; D gene: TRBD1; clone size: few; V gene: TRBV20-1; CDR3 DNA: TGCAGTGCCTCGGACAGGGCCCAGCCCCAGCATTTT; CDR3 protein: CSASDRAQPQHF
J gene: TRBJ2-3; D gene: NA; clone size: NA; V gene: TRBV27; CDR3 DNA: TGTGCCAGCAGTGTGTTTCCAGATACGCAGTATTTT; CDR3 protein: CASSVFPDTQYF
J gene: TRBJ1-2; D gene: NA; clone size: NA; V gene: TRBV5-1; CDR3 DNA: TGCGCCAGCAGCCAGTCAGAGAACTATGGCTACACCTTC; CDR3 protein: CASSQSENYGYTF
J gene: TRBJ1-1; D gene: NA; clone size: many; V gene: TRBV6-1; CDR3 DNA: TGTGCCAGCAGTGGCGTACAGGGGAACACTGAAGCTTTCTTT; CDR3 protein: CASSGVQGNTEAFF
J gene: TRBJ2-1; D gene: NA; clone size: NA; V gene: TRBV7-6; CDR3 DNA: TGTGCCAGCAGCGGTAGTGAGGGTTCCTACAATGAGCAGTTCTTC; CDR3 protein: CASSGSEGSYNEQFF
J gene: TRBJ2-5; D gene: TRBD2; clone size: many; V gene: TRBV4-1; CDR3 DNA: TGCGCCAGCAGCCAAGGCGGGGGGTGGGAGACCCAGTACTTC; CDR3 protein: CASSQGGGWETQYF
J gene: TRBJ2-7; D gene: TRBD2; clone size: NA; V gene: TRBV11-2; CDR3 DNA: TGTGCCAGCAGCTTAGCGGGAGGCTCTGGCTACGAGCAGTACTTC; CDR3 protein: CASSLAGGSGYEQYF
J gene: TRBJ2-1; D gene: NA; clone size: few; V gene: TRBV9; CDR3 DNA: TGTGCCAGCAGCGTAGACAGCGGAAATTACAATGAGCAGTTCTTC; CDR3 protein: CASSVDSGNYNEQFF
J gene: TRBJ2-3; D gene: TRBD2; clone size: many; V gene: TRBV11-2; CDR3 DNA: TGTGCCAGCAGCTTAGATCGACTAGCGGAAGGGGGGCAGTATTTT; CDR3 protein: CASSLDRLAEGGQYF
J gene: TRBJ2-5; D gene: NA; clone size: many; V gene: TRBV7-2; CDR3 DNA: TGTGCCAGCAGCTTAGAGACCGAAGAGACCCAGTACTTC; CDR3 protein: CASSLETEETQYF
J gene: TRBJ2-3; D gene: TRBD2; clone size: NA; V gene: TRBV20-1; CDR3 DNA: TGCAGTGCTCCCCTGACTAGCGATCCGGGAGATACGCAGTATTTT; CDR3 protein: CSAPLTSDPGDTQYF
J gene: TRBJ2-7; D gene: NA; clone size: many; V gene: TRBV12-5; CDR3 DNA: TGTGCTAGTGGTTCTTTGGCTAGGGGGGATTCGGAGCTAAGGTACGAGCAGTACTTC; CDR3 protein: CASGSLARGDSELRYEQYF
J gene: TRBJ1-1; D gene: NA; clone size: many; V gene: TRBV11-2; CDR3 DNA: TGTGCCAGCAGCCAGTCGGGGGGGCTGGGTGGATCTTTCTTT; CDR3 protein: CASSQSGGLGGSFF
J gene: TRBJ2-1; D gene: TRBD1; clone size: NA; V gene: TRBV19; CDR3 DNA: TGTGCCAGTACCCAGGGGACAGGGGCGACGTACAATGAGCAGTTCTTC; CDR3 protein: CASTQGTGATYNEQFF
J gene: TRBJ2-5; D gene: NA; clone size: many; V gene: TRBV9; CDR3 DNA: TGTGCCAGCAGCGTAGGTCGTTCGGGAGAGACCCAGTACTTC; CDR3 protein: CASSVGRSGETQYF
J gene: TRBJ1-2; D gene: TRBD1; clone size: many; V gene: TRBV28; CDR3 DNA: TGTGCCAGCAGTTTGGCGACAGGGGGCGATGGCTACACCTTC; CDR3 protein: CASSLATGGDGYTF
J gene: TRBJ1-2; D gene: NA; clone size: NA; V gene: TRBV6-1; CDR3 DNA: TGTGCCAGCAGTGACAGGGTCGGCGCGTATGGCTACACCTTC; CDR3 protein: CASSDRVGAYGYTF
J gene: TRBJ2-1; D gene: TRBD2; clone size: many; V gene: TRBV7-3; CDR3 DNA: TGTGCCAGCAGCCCAGCACCGGGACTAGCCCCCGGTGAGCAGTTCTTC; CDR3 protein: CASSPAPGLAPGEQFF